This T cell receptor (beta chain) derives from a study of blood T cells in healthy people across ages. Using a J-beta primer mix together with a sample-barcoded 5' primer, a second PCR was run for about 6 to 11 cycles. TCRdb analysed the 5' RACE reads with MiXCR anew, one entry per CDR3 protein. This sample has 1.4 million or so distinct CDR3 sequences, with approximately 43% found just once. The germline CDR1 and CDR2 sequences are DFQATT and SNEGSKA (reference sequence). The CDR3 loop spans 16 amino acids. This clonotype was obtained from a woman in her late teens or twenties in good health. Sequencing used blood. J is TRBJ2-7 and V is TRBV20-1, with TRBD2 matching 8 bases. The DNA matches TRBJ2-5 better at its end, which makes the J call doubtful. The CDR3 protein is CSARARQAGVPETQYF. The CDR3, as DNA: TGCAGTGCTAGAGCGAGACAAGCGGGAGTCCCAGAGACCCAGTACTTC.